The 22 T cell receptor beta chains below all came from one sample that was sequenced in a study of T cell changes during pregnancy in multiple sclerosis. TCRdb's copy holds only in-frame clones and misses some; the assay was immunoSEQ multiplex PCR. The table has 35,000 or so clones, 89% seen once; the top ten hold 0.75% to 0.9%. The starting material was CD4+ T cells from peripheral blood mononuclear cells, obtained after pregnancy. These TCRs come from a female donor in good health, enrolled as a control in a pregnancy study.

The genes are TRBV5-1 and TRBJ2-3, with 11 positions matching TRBD1. The CDR3 extends over 17 amino acids. V lost 3 bases and J lost 2; bases outside the gene matches: 8. Per germline, CDR1 SGHRS and CDR2 YFSETQ. This CDR3 reads CASSWTGTGGLTDTQYF. The DNA of the CDR3 is TGCGCCAGCAGCTGGACCGGGACAGGGGGACTCACAGATACGCAGTATTTT. The complete variable domain, with remaining parts taken from reference TRBV5-1 and TRBJ2-3, reads KAGVTQTPRYLIKTRGQQVTLSCSPISGHRSVSWYQQTPGQGLQFLFEYFSETQRNKGNFPGRFSGRQFSNSRSEMNVSTLELGDSALYLCASSWTGTGGLTDTQYFGPGTRLTVL.

The chain combines TRBV5-1 with TRBJ2-7, with TRBD1 matching 7 bases. In germline, CDR1 is SGHRS, CDR2 YFSETQ. This CDR3 comprises 15 residues. V shed 0 bases, J shed 3 bases, and the junction held 6 bases outside the gene matches. The CDR3 reads CASSLEGGRVYEQYF. Here the CDR3 DNA reads TGCGCCAGCAGCTTGGAAGGGGGCAGGGTCTACGAGCAGTACTTC.

The chain carries TRBV25-1 and TRBJ1-2, with TRBD1 as a possible D gene (5 bases). The CDR3 spans 13 residues. Germline CDR1 is MGHDK and CDR2 is SYGVNS. V gave up 4 bases and J gave up 7 bases, with 13 bases separating them. The chain's CDR3 is CASSGTGPLGYTF. CDR3 in DNA: TGTGCCAGCAGTGGCACAGGTCCCCTTGGCTACACCTTC.

The chain is built from TRBV5-4 and TRBJ1-3; TRBD1 aligns across 7 bases. V dropped 0 bases and J dropped 1; count of bases not matched to a gene: 4. Germline V CDR1 and CDR2: SGHNT, YYREEE (reference sequence). The CDR3 extends over 16 amino acids. CDR3 nucleotide sequence: TGTGCCAGCAGCTTGGAGTCACAGGGGTCTGGAAACACCATATATTTT. This gives the protein CASSLESQGSGNTIYF.

The chain combines TRBV5-5 with TRBJ1-6, with 8 nucleotides matching TRBD1. The CDR3 loop spans 17 amino acids. Per germline, CDR1 SGHKS and CDR2 YYEKEE (reference sequence). J lost 8 bases, V lost 4 bases, and 14 bases had no gene match. The CDR3 sequence is CASSQGDQGARYSPLHF. CDR3 in DNA: TGTGCCAGCAGCCAAGGCGACCAGGGGGCGCGTTATTCACCCCTCCACTTT.

J is TRBJ1-5 and V is TRBV27; D is undetermined. Germline CDR1 is MNHEY and CDR2 is SMNVEV (reference sequence). The germline V and J ends were trimmed by 0 bases and 0 bases, with 12 bases remaining between them. This CDR3 is built from 17 residues. This CDR3 is CASSLSRRQSSNQPQHF. CDR3 coding DNA: TGTGCCAGCAGTTTATCCCGCCGACAATCTAGCAATCAGCCCCAGCATTTT.

The chain carries TRBV6-6 and TRBJ2-1; 8 nucleotides align to TRBD2. From germline, CDR1 is MNHNY and CDR2 SVGAGI (reference sequence). CDR3 length equals 14 residues. The J segment lost 8 bases and the V segment lost 8 bases, leaving 11 bases of the junction unmatched. The CDR3, as DNA: TGTGCCAGCCGCCGGGGGGGGTCAATGGATGAGCAGTTCTTC. Translation: CASRRGGSMDEQFF.

V is TRBV11-2 and J is TRBJ1-1, with 7 bases that match TRBD1. The CDR3 has 15 residues. With V trimmed by 5 bases and J by 1 base, 7 bases remained unmatched. Germline CDR1 SGHAT, CDR2 FQNNGV. DNA for the CDR3: TGTGCCAGCAGCAAAGACAGGGTGGGGAACACTGAAGCTTTCTTT. Translating gives CASSKDRVGNTEAFF.

The rearrangement links TRBV29-1 to TRBJ2-3; tentative D call: TRBD1 (5 bases). With 6 bases removed from V and 2 bases from J, the gap between germline ends came to 18 bases. This CDR3 has 15 residues. CDR1 SQVTM and CDR2 ANQGSEA come from the germline V gene. The DNA of the CDR3 is TGCAGCGTCCAAGTTGGGGCTACCCTCACAGATACGCAGTATTTT. As protein: CSVQVGATLTDTQYF.

V gene TRBV7-2 combines with J gene TRBJ2-7; D is unclear. CDR3 length: 12 residues. Germline-derived CDR1 and CDR2 are SGHTA and FQGNSA. Deletions cut 4 bases from V and 9 bases from J, with 13 bases between. The CDR3 region has the DNA TGTGCCAGCAGCTCCCATGACTTGACGCAGTACTTC. It specifies CASSSHDLTQYF. Filled out from reference TRBV7-2 and TRBJ2-7, the complete variable domain reads GAGVSQSPSNKVTEKGKDVELRCDPISGHTALYWYRQSLGQGLEFLIYFQGNSAPDKSGLPSDRFSAERTGGSVSTLTIQRTQQEDSAVYLCASSSHDLTQYFGPGTRLTVT.

The V gene is TRBV15, the J gene TRBJ2-7; the match to TRBD1 covers 9 bases. The CDR3 is 14 amino acids. V lost 3 bases to trimming and J lost 3 bases; unmatched junction nucleotides: 3. Germline loops: CDR1 LNHNV, CDR2 YYDKDF (reference sequence). The CDR3 spells CATSRDRGYYEQYF. The DNA of the CDR3 is TGTGCCACCAGCAGGGACAGGGGCTACTACGAGCAGTACTTC.

The chain is built from TRBV27 and TRBJ2-7, with 8 bases matching TRBD2. From germline, CDR1 is MNHEY and CDR2 SMNVEV (reference sequence). With V trimmed by 3 bases and J by 10 bases, 5 bases remained unmatched. This CDR3 is 12 amino acids long. The CDR3 DNA reads TGTGCCAGCAGTTTCGGGGGGGGGATACAGTACTTC. Its protein product is CASSFGGGIQYF.

CDR3 amino acids: CASSFWGGQTDTQYF. In DNA form, the CDR3 reads TGTGCCAGCAGCTTTTGGGGGGGGCAGACAGATACGCAGTATTTT. The V and J genes are TRBV5-4 and TRBJ2-3, with D possibly matching TRBD2 (7 bases). The germline CDR1 and CDR2 sequences are SGHNT and YYREEE (reference sequence). The CDR3 is 15 amino acids. V lost 2 bases to trimming and J lost 3 bases, with 13 bases between them.

The genes are TRBV11-3 and TRBJ2-7; tentatively, D is TRBD1 (5 bases). Trimming removed 0 bases from V and 7 bases from J, with 10 bases in between. The CDR3 has 13 residues. Germline V gene data show CDR1 as SGHNT and CDR2 as YENEEA. CDR3 sequence (DNA): TGTGCCAGCAGCTTAGACCTGGACAAGGAGCAGTACTTC. Its protein product is CASSLDLDKEQYF.

The J gene is TRBJ2-5, the V gene TRBV7-2; D is perhaps TRBD2 (6 bases). V lost 5 bases and J 7 bases, leaving 14 bases between the germline ends. This CDR3 spans 13 amino acids. Germline V lookup: CDR1 SGHTA, CDR2 FQGNSA. The CDR3 DNA reads as TGTGCCAGCAGCCTGACTAGTCCCGGGACCCAGTACTTC. It translates to CASSLTSPGTQYF. The complete variable domain, with remaining parts taken from reference TRBV7-2 and TRBJ2-5, reads GAGVSQSPSNKVTEKGKDVELRCDPISGHTALYWYRQSLGQGLEFLIYFQGNSAPDKSGLPSDRFSAERTGGSVSTLTIQRTQQEDSAVYLCASSLTSPGTQYFGPGTRLLVL.

The rearrangement links TRBV7-2 to TRBJ2-7; 8 nucleotides match TRBD1. This CDR3 comprises 15 residues. The germline V gene encodes CDR1 SGHTA and CDR2 FQGNSA. Trimming cost V 4 bases and J 6 bases; bases outside gene matches: 11. The DNA of the CDR3 is TGTGCCAGCAGCTCCAAGGTGGGGACAGGTTTCGAGCAGTACTTC. This sequence encodes CASSSKVGTGFEQYF.

This chain links TRBV11-3 with TRBJ1-5; a possible D gene is TRBD1 (6 bases). CDR1 and CDR2 from the germline V gene are SGHNT and YENEEA. The germline V and J ends were trimmed by 5 bases and 9 bases, with 20 bases remaining between them. The CDR3 consists of 15 residues. In nucleotides, the CDR3 is TGTGCCAGCAGCACCCGGGACATGGGCCAGGGGCCCCAGCATTTT. Its protein product is CASSTRDMGQGPQHF.

The V call is TRBV2, the J call TRBJ2-3; 12 bases fit TRBD2. With 5 bases clipped from V and 4 bases from J, the junction kept 7 bases outside the gene matches. Germline V gene sequence: CDR1 SNHLY, CDR2 FYNNEI. The CDR3 has 16 amino acids. CDR3 DNA sequence: TGTGCCAGCAGTCTACGGACTAGCGGGGCATCAGATACGCAGTATTTT. It specifies CASSLRTSGASDTQYF.

V gene TRBV5-1 combines with J gene TRBJ1-1; possibly TRBD1 for D (6 bases). Looked up from germline, CDR1 is SGHRS and CDR2 is YFSETQ. Between the trimmed V and J ends, which lost 2 bases and 0 bases, there was a span of 11 bases. The CDR3 length is 15 residues. The CDR3 nucleotides are TGCGCCAGCAGCTTAAAACAGGGATTGAACACTGAAGCTTTCTTT. Its translation is CASSLKQGLNTEAFF. Based on the CDR3 plus reference TRBV5-1 and TRBJ1-1, the full variable domain is KAGVTQTPRYLIKTRGQQVTLSCSPISGHRSVSWYQQTPGQGLQFLFEYFSETQRNKGNFPGRFSGRQFSNSRSEMNVSTLELGDSALYLCASSLKQGLNTEAFFGQGTRLTVV.

The chain carries TRBV9 and TRBJ2-3; 7 positions agree with TRBD2. This CDR3 has 14 amino acids. Germline V gene lookup returns CDR1 SGDLS and CDR2 YYNGEE. After removal of 0 bases from V and 6 bases from J, the junction contained 4 bases not matched to a gene. CDR3 sequence: CASSVGTRWDTQYF. The CDR3 coding sequence is TGTGCCAGCAGCGTAGGGACTAGATGGGATACGCAGTATTTT.

The J gene is TRBJ2-3, the V gene TRBV7-8; 8 bases map to TRBD1. Unmatched junction bases numbered 10, after V lost 5 bases and J lost 6 bases. The CDR3 length is 15 residues. Germline values: CDR1 SGHVS, CDR2 FQNEAQ. The CDR3 nucleotides are TGTGCCAGCAGCGTAGGACAGGGCGCCCTGGATACGCAGTATTTT. Amino acid sequence: CASSVGQGALDTQYF.

This clone is medium-sized in the sample. This chain uses TRBV4-1 with TRBJ1-2; D gene ambiguous. This CDR3 is 15 amino acids long. V lost 0 bases and J 5 bases, leaving 13 bases between the germline ends. Germline V CDR1 and CDR2: MGHRA, YSYEKL. CDR3 sequence: CASSQETATGYGYTF. CDR3 DNA sequence: TGCGCCAGCAGCCAAGAGACGGCCACGGGGTATGGCTACACCTTC.